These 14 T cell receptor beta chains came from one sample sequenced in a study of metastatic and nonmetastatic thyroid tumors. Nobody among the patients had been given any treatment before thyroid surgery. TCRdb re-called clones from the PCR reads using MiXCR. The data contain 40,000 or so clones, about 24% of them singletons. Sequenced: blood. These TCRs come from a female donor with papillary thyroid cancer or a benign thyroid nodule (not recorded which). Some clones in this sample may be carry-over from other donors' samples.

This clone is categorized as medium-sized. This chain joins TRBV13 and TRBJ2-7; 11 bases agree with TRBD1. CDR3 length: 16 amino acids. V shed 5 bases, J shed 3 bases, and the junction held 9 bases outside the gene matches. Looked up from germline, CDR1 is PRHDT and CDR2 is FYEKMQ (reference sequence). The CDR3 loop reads CASSQPGTGGFYEQYF. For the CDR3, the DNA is TGTGCCAGCAGCCAACCAGGGACAGGGGGGTTCTACGAGCAGTACTTC.

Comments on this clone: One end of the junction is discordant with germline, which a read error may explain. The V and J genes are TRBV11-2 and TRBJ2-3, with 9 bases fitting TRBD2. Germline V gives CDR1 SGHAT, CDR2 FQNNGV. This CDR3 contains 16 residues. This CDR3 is CASSSRGGRGTHTQYF. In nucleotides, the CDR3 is TGTGCCAGCAGCTCTCGGGGCGGGAGGGGCACACATACGCAGTATTTT. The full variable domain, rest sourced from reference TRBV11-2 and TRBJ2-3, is EAGVAQSPRYKIIEKRQSVAFWCNPISGHATLYWYQQILGQGPKLLIQFQNNGVVDDSQLPKDRFSAERLKGVDSTLKIQPAKLEDSAVYLCASSSRGGRGTHTQYFGPGTRLTVL.

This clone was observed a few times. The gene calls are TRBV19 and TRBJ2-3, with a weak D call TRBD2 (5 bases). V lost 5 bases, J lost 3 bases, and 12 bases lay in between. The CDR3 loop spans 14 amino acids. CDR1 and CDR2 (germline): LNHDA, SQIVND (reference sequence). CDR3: CASSVGGGTDTQYF. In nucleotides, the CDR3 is TGTGCCAGTAGTGTTGGAGGAGGTACAGATACGCAGTATTTT. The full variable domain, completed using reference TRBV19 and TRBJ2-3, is DGGITQSPKYLFRKEGQNVTLSCEQNLNHDAMYWYRQDPGQGLRLIYYSQIVNDFQKGDIAEGYSVSREKKESFPLTVTSAQKNPTAFYLCASSVGGGTDTQYFGPGTRLTVL.

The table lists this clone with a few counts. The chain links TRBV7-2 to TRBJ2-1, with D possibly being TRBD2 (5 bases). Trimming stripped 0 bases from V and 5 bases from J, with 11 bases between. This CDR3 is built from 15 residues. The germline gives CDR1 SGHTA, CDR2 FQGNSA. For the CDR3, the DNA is TGTGCCAGCAGCTTAGCCTCGGGGTTCAACAATGAGCAGTTCTTC. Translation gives CASSLASGFNNEQFF. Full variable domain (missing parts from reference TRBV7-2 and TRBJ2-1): GAGVSQSPSNKVTEKGKDVELRCDPISGHTALYWYRQSLGQGLEFLIYFQGNSAPDKSGLPSDRFSAERTGGSVSTLTIQRTQQEDSAVYLCASSLASGFNNEQFFGPGTRLTVL.

DNA of the CDR3: TGCGCCAGCAGCGACTTAGCGGTAGTGCCCAGCACAGATACGCAGTATTTT. Translated: CASSDLAVVPSTDTQYF. This chain joins TRBV5-1 and TRBJ2-3; possibly TRBD2 for D (6 bases). Germline CDR1 reads SGHRS; CDR2 reads YFSETQ. The CDR3 is 17 amino acids. Trimming took off 4 bases at V and 0 bases at J, with 18 bases between the two ends.

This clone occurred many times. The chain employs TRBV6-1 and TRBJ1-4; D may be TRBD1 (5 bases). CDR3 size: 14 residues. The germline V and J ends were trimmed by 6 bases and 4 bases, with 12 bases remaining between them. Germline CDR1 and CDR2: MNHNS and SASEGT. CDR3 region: CASRGEANNEKLFF. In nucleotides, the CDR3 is TGTGCCAGCAGGGGGGAAGCTAATAATGAAAAACTGTTTTTT.

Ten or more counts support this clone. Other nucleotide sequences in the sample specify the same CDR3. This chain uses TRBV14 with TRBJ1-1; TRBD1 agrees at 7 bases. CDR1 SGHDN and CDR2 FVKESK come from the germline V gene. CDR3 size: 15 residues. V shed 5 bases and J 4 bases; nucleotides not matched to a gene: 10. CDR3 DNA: TGTGCCAGCAGCTCCTTCGACAGGGTGATCACTGAAGCTTTCTTT. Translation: CASSSFDRVITEAFF.

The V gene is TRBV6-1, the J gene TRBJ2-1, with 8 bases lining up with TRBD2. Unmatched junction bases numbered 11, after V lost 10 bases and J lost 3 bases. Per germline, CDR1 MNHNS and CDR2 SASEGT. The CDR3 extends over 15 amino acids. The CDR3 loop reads CAIISGTRGYNEQFF. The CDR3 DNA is TGTGCCATCATCTCCGGGACTAGGGGCTACAATGAGCAGTTCTTC.

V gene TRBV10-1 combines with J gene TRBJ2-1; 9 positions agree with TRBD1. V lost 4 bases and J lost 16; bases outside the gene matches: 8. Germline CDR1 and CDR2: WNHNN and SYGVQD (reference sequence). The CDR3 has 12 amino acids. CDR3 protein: CASSVAGTGKFF. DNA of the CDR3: TGCGCCAGCAGTGTAGCCGGGACAGGGAAATTCTTC.

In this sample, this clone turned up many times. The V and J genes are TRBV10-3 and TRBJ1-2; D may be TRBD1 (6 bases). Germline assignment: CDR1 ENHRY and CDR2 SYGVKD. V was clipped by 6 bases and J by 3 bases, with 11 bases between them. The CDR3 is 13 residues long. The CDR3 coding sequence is TGTGCCATCAGGGATAGACAGGACTATGGCTACACCTTC. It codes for CAIRDRQDYGYTF.

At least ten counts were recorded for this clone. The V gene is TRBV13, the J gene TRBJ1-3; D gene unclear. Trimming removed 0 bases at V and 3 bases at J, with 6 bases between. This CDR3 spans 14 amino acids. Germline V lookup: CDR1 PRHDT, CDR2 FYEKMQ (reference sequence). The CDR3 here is CASSLGGYGNTIYF. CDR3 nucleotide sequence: TGTGCCAGCAGCTTAGGGGGGTATGGAAACACCATATATTTT.

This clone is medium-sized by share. The CDR3 DNA reads TGTGCCAGCAGCCAGACAGACGGAAACACCATATATTTT. Its protein is CASSQTDGNTIYF. The chain employs TRBV27 and TRBJ1-3; the D gene is possibly TRBD1 (5 bases). The germline V gene has CDR1 MNHEY and CDR2 SMNVEV (reference sequence). The CDR3 runs 13 residues. V lost 6 bases to trimming and J lost 4 bases, with 10 bases between them.

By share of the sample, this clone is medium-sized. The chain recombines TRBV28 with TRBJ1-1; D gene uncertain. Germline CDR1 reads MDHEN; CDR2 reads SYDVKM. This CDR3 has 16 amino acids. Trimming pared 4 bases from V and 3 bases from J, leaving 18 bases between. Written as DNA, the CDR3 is TGTGCCAGCAGTTCAACCTTGATGGAGTGGGACACTGAAGCTTTCTTT. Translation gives CASSSTLMEWDTEAFF.

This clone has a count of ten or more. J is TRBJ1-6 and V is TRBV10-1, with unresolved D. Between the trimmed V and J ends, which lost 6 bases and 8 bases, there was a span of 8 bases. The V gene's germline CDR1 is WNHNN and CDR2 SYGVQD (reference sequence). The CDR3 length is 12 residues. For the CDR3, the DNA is TGCGCCAGCAGCGCCGCCGATTCACCCCTCCACTTT. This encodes CASSAADSPLHF.